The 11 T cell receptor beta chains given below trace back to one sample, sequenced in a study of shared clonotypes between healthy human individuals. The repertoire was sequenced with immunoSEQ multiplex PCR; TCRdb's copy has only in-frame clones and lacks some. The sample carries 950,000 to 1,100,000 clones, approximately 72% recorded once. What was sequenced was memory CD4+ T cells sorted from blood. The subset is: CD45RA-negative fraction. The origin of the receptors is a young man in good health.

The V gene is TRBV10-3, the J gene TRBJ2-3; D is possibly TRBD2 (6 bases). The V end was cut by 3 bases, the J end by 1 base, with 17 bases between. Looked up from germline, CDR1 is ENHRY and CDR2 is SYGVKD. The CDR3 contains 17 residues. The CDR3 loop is CAISDRTGEHGTDTQYF. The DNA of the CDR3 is TGTGCCATCAGTGACAGAACGGGAGAGCATGGCACAGATACGCAGTATTTT.

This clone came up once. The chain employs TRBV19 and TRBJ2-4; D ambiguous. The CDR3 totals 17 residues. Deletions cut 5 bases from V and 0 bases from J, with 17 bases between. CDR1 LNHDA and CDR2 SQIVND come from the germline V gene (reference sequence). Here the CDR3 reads CASSDFPPDLAKNIQYF. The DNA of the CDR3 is TGTGCCAGTAGTGATTTCCCCCCAGACTTAGCCAAAAACATTCAGTACTTC.

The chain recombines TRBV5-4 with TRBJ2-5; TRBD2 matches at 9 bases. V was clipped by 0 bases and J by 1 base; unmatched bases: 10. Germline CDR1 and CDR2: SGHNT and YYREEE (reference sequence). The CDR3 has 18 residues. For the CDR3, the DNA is TGTGCCAGCAGCTTGGTAACCTGGCGGGAGGGAACCCAAGAGACCCAGTACTTC. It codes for CASSLVTWREGTQETQYF. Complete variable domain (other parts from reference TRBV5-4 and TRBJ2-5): ETGVTQSPTHLIKTRGQQVTLRCSSQSGHNTVSWYQQALGQGPQFIFQYYREEENGRGNFPPRFSGLQFPNYSSELNVNALELDDSALYLCASSLVTWREGTQETQYFGPGTRLLVL.

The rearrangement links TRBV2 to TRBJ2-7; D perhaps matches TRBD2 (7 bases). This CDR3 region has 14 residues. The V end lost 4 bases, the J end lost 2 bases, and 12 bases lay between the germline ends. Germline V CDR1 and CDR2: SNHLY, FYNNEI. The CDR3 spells CASSGGGGPYEQYF. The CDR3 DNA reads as TGTGCCAGCAGTGGGGGAGGGGGACCCTACGAGCAGTACTTC. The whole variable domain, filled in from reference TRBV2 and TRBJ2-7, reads EPEVTQTPSHQVTQMGQEVILRCVPISNHLYFYWYRQILGQKVEFLVSFYNNEISEKSEIFDDQFSVERPDGSNFTLKIRSTKLEDSAMYFCASSGGGGPYEQYFGPGTRLTVT.

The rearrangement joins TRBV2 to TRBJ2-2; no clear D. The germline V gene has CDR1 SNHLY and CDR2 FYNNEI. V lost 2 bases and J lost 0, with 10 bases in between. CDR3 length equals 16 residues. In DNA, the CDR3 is TGTGCCAGCAGTGAACAGGCACCTCCGAACACCGGGGAGCTGTTTTTT. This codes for CASSEQAPPNTGELFF. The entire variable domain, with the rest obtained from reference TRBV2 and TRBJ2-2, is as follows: EPEVTQTPSHQVTQMGQEVILRCVPISNHLYFYWYRQILGQKVEFLVSFYNNEISEKSEIFDDQFSVERPDGSNFTLKIRSTKLEDSAMYFCASSEQAPPNTGELFFGEGSRLTVL.

The CDR3 DNA follows: TGTGCCAGCAGCCCACGAACGGTGCTCGGGACTGAAGCTTTCTTT. As protein: CASSPRTVLGTEAFF. The V and J genes are TRBV9 and TRBJ1-1; D remains unclear. Deletions cut 4 bases from V and 5 bases from J, with 18 bases between. This CDR3 spans 15 amino acids. Germline CDR1 is SGDLS and CDR2 is YYNGEE.

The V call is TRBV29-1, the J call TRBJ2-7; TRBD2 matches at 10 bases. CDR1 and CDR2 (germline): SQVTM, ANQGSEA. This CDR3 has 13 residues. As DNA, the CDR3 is TGCAGTTACACAGCGGGAGGGTATTACGAGCAGTACTTC. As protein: CSYTAGGYYEQYF.

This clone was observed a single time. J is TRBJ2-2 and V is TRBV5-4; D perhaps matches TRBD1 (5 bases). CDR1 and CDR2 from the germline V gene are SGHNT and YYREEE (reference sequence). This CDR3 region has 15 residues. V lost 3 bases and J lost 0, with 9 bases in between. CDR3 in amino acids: CASSWGGANTGELFF. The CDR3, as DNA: TGTGCCAGCAGCTGGGGCGGAGCGAACACCGGGGAGCTGTTTTTT.

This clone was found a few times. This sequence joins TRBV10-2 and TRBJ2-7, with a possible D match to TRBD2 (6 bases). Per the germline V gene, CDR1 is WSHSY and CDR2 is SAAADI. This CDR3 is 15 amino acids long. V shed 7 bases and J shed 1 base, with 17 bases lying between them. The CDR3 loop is CASNPTGGGSYEQYF. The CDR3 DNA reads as TGCGCCAGCAACCCGACCGGGGGAGGATCCTACGAGCAGTACTTC.

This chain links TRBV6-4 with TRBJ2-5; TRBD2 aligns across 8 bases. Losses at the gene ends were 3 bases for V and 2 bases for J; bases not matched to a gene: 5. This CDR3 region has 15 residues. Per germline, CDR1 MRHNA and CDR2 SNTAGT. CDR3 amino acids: CASSDSASGQETQYF. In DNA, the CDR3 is TGTGCCAGCAGTGATTCGGCTAGCGGGCAAGAGACCCAGTACTTC.

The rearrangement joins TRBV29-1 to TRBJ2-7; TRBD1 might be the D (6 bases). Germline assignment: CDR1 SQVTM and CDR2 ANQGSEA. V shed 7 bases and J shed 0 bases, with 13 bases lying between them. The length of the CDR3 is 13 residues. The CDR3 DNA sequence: TGCAGCGCACGGACAGCAGACTCCTACGAGCAGTACTTC. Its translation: CSARTADSYEQYF.